Described below is a single T cell receptor (beta chain) sequence and its context. Authors' methods: Researchers report that nucleated cell counts were estimated from reference gene primer amplification. The assay was immunoSEQ multiplex PCR, and TCRdb's table has in-frame clones only and misses some. V and J calls and clone size are those listed in that table; D and trimming were worked out from the DNA. The sample lists a few hundred thousand clones; 89% were seen once. With V trimmed by 3 bases and J by 4 bases, 7 bases remained unmatched. The V gene's germline CDR1 is SGHKS and CDR2 YYEKEE (reference sequence). CDR3 length equals 14 residues. Cohorts were assigned according to the clinical history that participants reported. Donors in Cohort 3 counted as recovered after two negative PCRs, clearance, or symptom resolution. The data belong to a study of blood T cell repertoires in COVID-19. Study at large: COVID-19 samples collected from the United States, Italy and Spain covered acute and convalescent phases.

This TCR came from a woman in her thirties or forties who had recovered from COVID-19. The sample taken for sequencing was PBMCs or T cells enriched from blood (not recorded which). The rearrangement uses TRBV5-5 and TRBJ2-7; 7 bases are a match to TRBD2. The CDR3: CASSWLAELYEQYF. The CDR3 DNA reads as TGTGCCAGCAGCTGGCTAGCGGAGTTGTACGAGCAGTACTTC. Using reference TRBV5-5 and TRBJ2-7 for the parts outside the CDR3, the full variable domain is DAGVTQSPTHLIKTRGQQVTLRCSPISGHKSVSWYQQVLGQGPQFIFQYYEKEERGRGNFPDRFSARQFPNYSSELNVNALLLGDSALYLCASSWLAELYEQYFGPGTRLTVT.